This T cell receptor beta chain was identified in a study of shared clonotypes between healthy human individuals. Turning to the study itself: Three plates were used per donor for CD4 naive, three for CD4 memory, two for CD8 naive and one for CD8 memory. Findings and caveats of the study: Naive subsets usually exceeded memory subsets in estimated richness.

Positive CCR7 selection of CD45RO-negative cells yielded the naive CD8 cells, and terminally differentiated effector memory CD45RA+ cells were excluded. The CDR3 extends over 15 amino acids. Losses at the gene ends were 4 bases for V and 2 bases for J; bases not matched to a gene: 8. Germline V gene data show CDR1 as MNHEY and CDR2 as SMNVEV (reference sequence). Produced via immunoSEQ multiplex PCR; TCRdb's table is partial and in-frame only. The sample includes approximately 590,000 clones, roughly 95% seen only once; the top ten take 0.095% to 0.12%. Comments on this clone: Antigen specificity is unknown.

The specimen sequenced was naive CD8+ T cells sorted from blood. The V call is TRBV27, the J call TRBJ2-7; TRBD2 agrees at 7 bases. This receptor was obtained from a woman in her 30s in good health. The CDR3 region has the DNA TGTGCCAGCAGTTCGCAGGCGGGAGTAACCTACGAGCAGTACTTC. Its translation: CASSSQAGVTYEQYF.